The 8 T cell receptor beta chains below all came from one sample that was sequenced in a study of blood T cell repertoires in COVID-19. Data came from immunoSEQ multiplex PCR; TCRdb stores just in-frame clones and leaves some out. The sample consists of 150,000 or so clones, roughly 84% of them appearing once. Sequencing input: peripheral blood. The receptors were sampled from a woman aged 45-60 years with COVID-19, enrolled during active disease.

The chain is built from TRBV25-1 and TRBJ2-7; 8 positions match TRBD1. The CDR3 has 15 amino acids. Germline CDR1 MGHDK, CDR2 SYGVNS. The V segment lost 6 bases and the J segment 4 bases; nucleotides outside the gene matches: 11. The CDR3 loop is CASRGTGEKAYEQYF. CDR3 DNA sequence: TGTGCCAGCAGGGGGACAGGAGAAAAAGCTTACGAGCAGTACTTC.

The chain has TRBV4-3 and TRBJ1-1; no clear D. Per the germline V gene, CDR1 is LGHNA and CDR2 is YSLEER. Trimming removed 0 bases at V and 0 bases at J, with 8 bases between. There are 15 residues in the CDR3. CDR3 amino acids: CASSQDRAMNTEAFF. The CDR3 DNA is TGCGCCAGCAGCCAAGATCGAGCCATGAACACTGAAGCTTTCTTT.

V usage is TRBV18 and J usage is TRBJ2-5; unclear D gene. Trimming took 3 bases from V and 5 from J, leaving 13 bases between them. The germline V gene has CDR1 KGHSH and CDR2 LQKENI. The CDR3 has 14 residues. CDR3 sequence (DNA): TGTGCCAGCTCACCCGGAGAGGAACGGGAGACCCAGTACTTC. Its protein is CASSPGEERETQYF.

As to this clone: Other DNA variants within this sample encode the same CDR3. The chain links TRBV5-6 to TRBJ1-5; D gene ambiguous. Between the trimmed V and J ends, which lost 2 bases and 1 base, there was a span of 7 bases. Germline V lookup: CDR1 SGHDT, CDR2 YYEEEE. The CDR3 loop spans 14 amino acids. CDR3 region: CASSFGASNQPQHF. The CDR3 DNA sequence: TGTGCCAGCAGCTTCGGAGCGAGCAATCAGCCCCAGCATTTT.

The chain couples TRBV18 to TRBJ2-1; 8 positions match TRBD1. This CDR3 comprises 15 residues. V was clipped by 2 bases and J by 2 bases; unmatched bases: 2. CDR1 and CDR2 (germline): KGHSH, LQKENI. In DNA form, the CDR3 reads TGTGCCAGCTCACCATCGACAGGGGCCTACAATGAGCAGTTCTTC. Amino acids: CASSPSTGAYNEQFF.

The chain employs TRBV30 and TRBJ2-7, with TRBD2 identical over 7 bases. J gave up 2 bases and V 3 bases, and 4 bases lay outside the gene matches. CDR3 length: 13 amino acids. Germline lookup yields CDR1 GTSNPN and CDR2 SVGIG (reference sequence). CDR3 bases: TGTGCCTGGAGGAGCGGGGCTACCTACGAGCAGTACTTC. This translates into CAWRSGATYEQYF. The whole variable domain, filled in from reference TRBV30 and TRBJ2-7, reads SQTIHQWPATLVQPVGSPLSLECTVEGTSNPNLYWYRQAAGRGLQLLFYSVGIGQISSEVPQNLSASRPQDRQFILSSKKLLLSDSGFYLCAWRSGATYEQYFGPGTRLTVT.

In its sample, this clone was seen a few times. The chain carries TRBV5-5 and TRBJ1-1; 8 bases match TRBD1. V lost 1 base to trimming and J lost 2 bases; unmatched junction nucleotides: 13. The germline V gene encodes CDR1 SGHKS and CDR2 YYEKEE (reference sequence). The CDR3 spans 18 residues. The CDR3 bases are TGTGCCAGCAGCTTGAGAGTCTTCGACAGGGGCCCAAACACTGAAGCTTTCTTT. This translates into CASSLRVFDRGPNTEAFF.

V usage is TRBV6-5 and J usage is TRBJ1-1, with 8 positions matching TRBD1. With 5 bases clipped from V and 5 bases from J, the junction kept 7 bases outside the gene matches. Germline CDR1 and CDR2: MNHEY and SVGAGI. This CDR3 contains 14 residues. CDR3 in amino acids: CASSRTGPGTEAFF. The CDR3 DNA follows: TGTGCCAGCAGTAGGACAGGGCCGGGAACTGAAGCTTTCTTT.